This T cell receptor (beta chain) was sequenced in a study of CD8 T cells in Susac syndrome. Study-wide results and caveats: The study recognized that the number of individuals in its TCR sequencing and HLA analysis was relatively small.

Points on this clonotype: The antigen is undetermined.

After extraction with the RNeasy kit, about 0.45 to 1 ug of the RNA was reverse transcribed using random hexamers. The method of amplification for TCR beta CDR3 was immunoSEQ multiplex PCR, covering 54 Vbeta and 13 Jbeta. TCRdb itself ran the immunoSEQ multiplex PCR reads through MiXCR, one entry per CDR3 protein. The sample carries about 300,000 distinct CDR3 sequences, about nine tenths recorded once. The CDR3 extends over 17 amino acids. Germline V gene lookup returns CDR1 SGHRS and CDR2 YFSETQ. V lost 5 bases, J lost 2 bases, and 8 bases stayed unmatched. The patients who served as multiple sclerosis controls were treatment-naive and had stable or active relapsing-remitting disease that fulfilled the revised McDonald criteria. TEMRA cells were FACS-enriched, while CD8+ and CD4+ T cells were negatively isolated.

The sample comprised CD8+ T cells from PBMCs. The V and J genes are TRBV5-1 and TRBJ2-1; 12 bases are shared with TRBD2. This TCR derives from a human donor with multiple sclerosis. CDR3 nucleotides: TGCGCCAGCAGACCTCAACTAGCGGGAGGACCCTACAATGAGCAGTTCTTC. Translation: CASRPQLAGGPYNEQFF. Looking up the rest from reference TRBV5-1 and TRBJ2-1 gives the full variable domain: KAGVTQTPRYLIKTRGQQVTLSCSPISGHRSVSWYQQTPGQGLQFLFEYFSETQRNKGNFPGRFSGRQFSNSRSEMNVSTLELGDSALYLCASRPQLAGGPYNEQFFGPGTRLTVL.